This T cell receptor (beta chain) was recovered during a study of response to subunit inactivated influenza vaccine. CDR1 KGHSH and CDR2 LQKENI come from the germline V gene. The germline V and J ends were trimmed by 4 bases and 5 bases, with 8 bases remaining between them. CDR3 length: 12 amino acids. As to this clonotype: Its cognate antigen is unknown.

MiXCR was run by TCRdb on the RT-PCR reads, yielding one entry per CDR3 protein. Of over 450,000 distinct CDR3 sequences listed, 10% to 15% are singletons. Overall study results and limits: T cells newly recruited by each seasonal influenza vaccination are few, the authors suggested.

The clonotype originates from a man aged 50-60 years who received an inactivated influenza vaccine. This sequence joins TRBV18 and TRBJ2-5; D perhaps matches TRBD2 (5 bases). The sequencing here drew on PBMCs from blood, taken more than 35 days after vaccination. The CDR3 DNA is TGTGCCAGCTCACGACTACGCGAGACCCAGTACTTC. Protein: CASSRLRETQYF.